Detailed here is one TCR beta chain. CDR3 length equals 14 residues. Germline V lookup: CDR1 LNHDA, CDR2 SQIVND (reference sequence). The junction had 1 base not matched to a gene; V was cut back by 6 bases and J by 6 bases. The data are from a study of graft-versus-host responses after intestinal transplantation. Sequencing was performed with immunoSEQ multiplex PCR; in TCRdb, only in-frame clones are kept and a portion is missing. The table includes 33,000 or so clones, around 96% detected once. The rearrangement joins TRBV19 to TRBJ2-1; 14 bases fit TRBD2. The sequence derives from a human patient who received an intestinal transplant, so some T cells may come from the graft donor. This material consisted of PBMCs, taken 16 days after intestinal transplant. The CDR3 reads CASRGLAGVNEQFF. The CDR3, as DNA: TGTGCCAGTAGGGGACTAGCGGGAGTCAATGAGCAGTTCTTC.